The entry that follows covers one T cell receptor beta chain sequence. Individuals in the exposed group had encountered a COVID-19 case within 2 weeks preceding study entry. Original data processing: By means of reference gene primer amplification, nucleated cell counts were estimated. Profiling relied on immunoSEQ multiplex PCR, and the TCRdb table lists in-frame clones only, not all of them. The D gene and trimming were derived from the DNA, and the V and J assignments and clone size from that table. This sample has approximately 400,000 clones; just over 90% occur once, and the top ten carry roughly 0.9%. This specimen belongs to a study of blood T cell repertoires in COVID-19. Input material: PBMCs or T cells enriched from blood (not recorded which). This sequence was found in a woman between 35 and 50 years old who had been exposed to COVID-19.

The CDR3 here is CASSLVADYSGNTIYF. The CDR3 DNA follows: TGTGCCAGCAGCTTAGTGGCGGACTACTCTGGAAACACCATATATTTT. This chain uses TRBV7-6 with TRBJ1-3; unclear D gene. V was pared by 1 base and J by 0 bases, with 10 bases between. CDR1 and CDR2 (germline): SGHVS, FNYEAQ. The CDR3 runs to 16 residues.